These 17 T cell receptor beta chains originate from one sample sequenced in a study of blood T cell repertoires in COVID-19. Clones were sequenced by immunoSEQ multiplex PCR, and TCRdb holds only the in-frame ones, with some missing. The profile shows 200,000 to 250,000 clones, roughly 79% of them singletons. The sequencing input was peripheral blood. These TCRs come from a woman of 80 years or more with COVID-19, enrolled during active disease.

The chain uses TRBV29-1 and TRBJ2-3; D is unclear. This CDR3 comprises 12 residues. The V end was cut by 1 base, the J end by 3 bases, with 5 bases between. The germline CDR1 and CDR2 sequences are SQVTM and ANQGSEA. CDR3 DNA sequence: TGCAGCGTTGAAGGGCCGACAGATACGCAGTATTTT. This encodes CSVEGPTDTQYF.

This clone appeared a few times. The CDR3 bases are TGTGCCAGCAGCTTCGCCCTTATCTTCGGACAGACCTATGGCTACACCTTC. The encoded protein is CASSFALIFGQTYGYTF. The chain recombines TRBV11-3 with TRBJ1-2, with a possible D match to TRBD1 (6 bases). Germline CDR1 reads SGHNT; CDR2 reads YENEEA. The V gene lost 3 bases and the J gene lost 4 bases, with 21 bases spanning the gap. This CDR3 contains 17 residues.

The rearrangement joins TRBV7-3 to TRBJ1-2; D may be TRBD1 (6 bases). CDR1 and CDR2 (germline): SGHTA, FQGTGA. The CDR3 extends over 15 amino acids. Trimming took 0 bases from V and 2 from J, leaving 10 bases between them. CDR3 region: CASSLTPTGNYGYTF. DNA of the CDR3: TGTGCCAGCAGCTTAACCCCGACAGGCAACTATGGCTACACCTTC.

The V and J genes are TRBV28 and TRBJ2-4; no firm D call. Germline-derived CDR1 and CDR2 are MDHEN and SYDVKM. The CDR3 is 15 amino acids. The V end lost 2 bases, the J end lost 0 bases, and 8 bases lay between the germline ends. CDR3 region: CASSLTPLAKNIQYF. CDR3 DNA: TGTGCCAGCAGTTTAACCCCACTAGCCAAAAACATTCAGTACTTC.

The V and J genes are TRBV5-6 and TRBJ2-2, with a weak D call TRBD1 (6 bases). Germline CDR1 reads SGHDT; CDR2 reads YYEEEE. V dropped 1 base and J dropped 4 bases, with 14 bases sitting between them. This CDR3 comprises 16 residues. CDR3 region: CASSLRPIGGTGELFF. The CDR3 DNA sequence: TGTGCCAGCAGCTTGCGACCCATAGGGGGCACCGGGGAGCTGTTTTTT.

V gene TRBV19 combines with J gene TRBJ2-3, with TRBD2 matching 8 bases. CDR3 size: 16 residues. J was trimmed by 3 bases and V by 4 bases; bases with no gene match: 9. Germline CDR1 and CDR2: LNHDA and SQIVND (reference sequence). The CDR3 nucleotides are TGTGCCAGTAGTAAGAGCGGGGGCCTGAGGACAGATACGCAGTATTTT. Amino acids: CASSKSGGLRTDTQYF.

This clone has only a few counts. The chain carries TRBV18 and TRBJ2-1, with a weak D call TRBD1 (6 bases). V lost 4 bases, J lost 6 bases, and 25 bases lay in between. Germline values: CDR1 KGHSH, CDR2 LQKENI. CDR3 length: 18 residues. CDR3 residues: CASSLLNSLGLGANEQFF. CDR3 bases: TGTGCCAGCTCACTTCTGAATAGCCTAGGGTTGGGGGCCAATGAGCAGTTCTTC.

The chain is built from TRBV4-3 and TRBJ2-2; TRBD1 matches 8 bases. The length of the CDR3 is 15 residues. Germline values: CDR1 LGHNA, CDR2 YSLEER. The J segment lost 7 bases and the V segment lost 4 bases, leaving 8 bases of the junction unmatched. CDR3 coding DNA: TGCGCCAGCAGCCTACACCAGGGGGCGAACGGGGAGCTGTTTTTT. Residues: CASSLHQGANGELFF.

V gene TRBV15 combines with J gene TRBJ2-7; 7 nucleotides line up with TRBD2. This CDR3 contains 14 residues. The germline V gene encodes CDR1 LNHNV and CDR2 YYDKDF (reference sequence). The V and J ends lost 1 base and 3 bases, in that order; junction bases with no gene match: 3. The DNA of the CDR3 is TGTGCCACCAGCAGAGGTCCGGGGGGCTACGAGCAGTACTTC. It specifies CATSRGPGGYEQYF.

J is TRBJ1-4 and V is TRBV7-6; D is unclear. CDR3 length: 12 residues. V lost 5 bases, J lost 8 bases, and 9 bases lay in between. CDR1 SGHVS and CDR2 FNYEAQ come from the germline V gene. The CDR3 sequence is CASSRPGEKLFF. The CDR3 DNA reads TGTGCCAGCAGCCGGCCCGGGGAAAAACTGTTTTTT. The full variable domain, rest sourced from reference TRBV7-6 and TRBJ1-4, is GAGVSQSPRYKVTKRGQDVALRCDPISGHVSLYWYRQALGQGPEFLTYFNYEAQQDKSGLPNDRFSAERPEGSISTLTIQRTEQRDSAMYRCASSRPGEKLFFGSGTQLSVL.

This chain joins TRBV7-2 and TRBJ1-2; D is perhaps TRBD1 (6 bases). The CDR3 loop spans 12 amino acids. Germline assignment: CDR1 SGHTA and CDR2 FQGNSA. Trimming stripped 5 bases from V and 7 bases from J, with 11 bases between. CDR3 sequence: CASSLGHLGYTF. The CDR3 DNA follows: TGTGCCAGCAGCCTGGGACATCTTGGCTACACCTTC.

The V gene is TRBV19, the J gene TRBJ1-2; D perhaps matches TRBD1 (6 bases). Trimming removed 7 bases from V and 5 bases from J, with 11 bases in between. This CDR3 is 12 amino acids long. Germline lookup yields CDR1 LNHDA and CDR2 SQIVND (reference sequence). CDR3 sequence: CASTDRLYGYTF. The CDR3, as DNA: TGTGCCAGTACAGACAGGTTATATGGCTACACCTTC.

In its sample, this clone was seen once. V usage is TRBV5-1 and J usage is TRBJ2-2, with D perhaps matching TRBD2 (5 bases). Germline V gene data show CDR1 as SGHRS and CDR2 as YFSETQ. Trimming took off 2 bases at V and 2 bases at J, with 10 bases between the two ends. CDR3 length: 15 residues. CDR3 coding DNA: TGCGCCAGCAGCTTCGCCGGGGTAAACACCGGGGAGCTGTTTTTT. It translates to CASSFAGVNTGELFF.

The rearrangement uses TRBV20-1 and TRBJ2-1, with a possible D match to TRBD2 (6 bases). CDR1 is DFQATT, CDR2 SNEGSKA, per germline (reference sequence). The CDR3 runs to 11 residues. Deletions cut 3 bases from V and 10 bases from J, with 10 bases between. CDR3 protein: CSASVEGEQFF. The CDR3 nucleotides read TGCAGTGCTAGTGTGGAGGGAGAGCAGTTCTTC.

The CDR3 region is CASSPTEETQYF. In DNA, the CDR3 is TGTGCCAGCAGCCCGACAGAAGAGACCCAGTACTTC. The chain carries TRBV7-2 and TRBJ2-5, with D tentatively TRBD1 (5 bases). V dropped 5 bases and J dropped 3 bases, with 7 bases sitting between them. The CDR3 consists of 12 residues. Germline V lookup: CDR1 SGHTA, CDR2 FQGNSA.

V and J are TRBV6-5 and TRBJ1-2; D is possibly TRBD1 (5 bases). The germline V gene encodes CDR1 MNHEY and CDR2 SVGAGI. V lost 5 bases, J lost 1 base, and 14 bases lay in between. CDR3 length: 15 amino acids. The CDR3 reads CASSPRQIINYGYTF. CDR3 coding DNA: TGTGCCAGCAGTCCTCGACAGATTATTAACTATGGCTACACCTTC.

The rearrangement links TRBV28 to TRBJ1-2; D is perhaps TRBD1 (5 bases). The CDR3 length is 13 residues. Trimming took 4 bases from V and 8 from J, leaving 14 bases between them. CDR1 and CDR2 from the germline V gene are MDHEN and SYDVKM. For the CDR3, the DNA is TGTGCCAGCAGTTGGGGCCTTCCGGAGGGCTACACCTTC. This gives the protein CASSWGLPEGYTF.